The following is a T cell receptor beta chain sequence with its context. Its specificity is unknown. The CDR3 consists of 15 residues. V was clipped by 1 base and J by 2 bases, with 11 bases between them. Germline CDR1 is MNHNY and CDR2 is SVGAGI (reference sequence). This sample stems from a study of shared clonotypes between healthy human individuals. Whole-study context: Aged 18 to 49, the donors were a couple of women and a few men. Study-level results: Limited genetic and exposure-history diversity came from having few donors.

TCRdb's table, derived via immunoSEQ multiplex PCR, lists solely in-frame clones and lacks some. Of about 2,500,000 clones in the sample, roughly nine tenths were seen once. The sequenced sample was naive CD4+ T cells sorted from blood. Indicated subset: CD45RA+ positively selected. V usage is TRBV6-6 and J usage is TRBJ1-1; D is uncertain. The TCR originated in a young man in good health. The CDR3 sequence is CASSYYGLVNTEAFF. The CDR3 DNA is TGTGCCAGCAGTTACTACGGCCTTGTCAACACTGAAGCTTTCTTT.